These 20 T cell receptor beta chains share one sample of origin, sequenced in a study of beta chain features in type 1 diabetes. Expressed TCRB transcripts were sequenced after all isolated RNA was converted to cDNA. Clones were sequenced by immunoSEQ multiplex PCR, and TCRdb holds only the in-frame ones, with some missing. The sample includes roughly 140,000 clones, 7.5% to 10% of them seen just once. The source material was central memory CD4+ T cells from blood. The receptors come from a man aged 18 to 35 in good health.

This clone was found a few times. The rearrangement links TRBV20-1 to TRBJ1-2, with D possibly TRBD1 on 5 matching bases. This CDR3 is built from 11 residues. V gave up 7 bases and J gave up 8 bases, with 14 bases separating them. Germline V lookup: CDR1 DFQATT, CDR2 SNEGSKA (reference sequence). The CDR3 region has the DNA TGCAGTGTGGGGGGGGAGGAGGGCTACACCTTC. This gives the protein CSVGGEEGYTF.

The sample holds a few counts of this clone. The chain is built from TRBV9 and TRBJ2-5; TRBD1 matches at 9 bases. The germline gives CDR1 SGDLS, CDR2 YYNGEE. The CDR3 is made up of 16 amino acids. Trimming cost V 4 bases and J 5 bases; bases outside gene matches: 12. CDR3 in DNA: TGTGCCAGCAGCATACGACCGGGACAGGGCCTGGAGACCCAGTACTTC. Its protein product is CASSIRPGQGLETQYF.

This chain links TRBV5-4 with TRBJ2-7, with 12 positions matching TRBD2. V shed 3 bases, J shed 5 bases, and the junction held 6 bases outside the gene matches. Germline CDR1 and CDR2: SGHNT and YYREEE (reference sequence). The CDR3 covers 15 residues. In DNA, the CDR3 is TGTGCCAGCAGCTCACTAGCGGGAGGAATCCACGAGCAGTACTTC. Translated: CASSSLAGGIHEQYF.

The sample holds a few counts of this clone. CDR3: CASSPGGTGANVLTF. As DNA, the CDR3 is TGTGCCAGCAGTCCCGGGGGGACTGGGGCCAACGTCCTGACTTTC. The rearrangement links TRBV28 to TRBJ2-6, with 7 bases fitting TRBD2. The ends lost 5 bases at V and 2 bases at J; junction bases unmatched: 3. The CDR3 has 15 residues. CDR1 and CDR2 from the germline V gene are MDHEN and SYDVKM.

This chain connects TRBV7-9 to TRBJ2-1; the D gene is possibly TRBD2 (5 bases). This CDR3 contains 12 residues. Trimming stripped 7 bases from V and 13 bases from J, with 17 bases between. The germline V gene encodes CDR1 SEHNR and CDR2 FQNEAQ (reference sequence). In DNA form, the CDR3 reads TGTGCCAGCACCCTAAACCACGACTATCAGTTCTTC. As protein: CASTLNHDYQFF.

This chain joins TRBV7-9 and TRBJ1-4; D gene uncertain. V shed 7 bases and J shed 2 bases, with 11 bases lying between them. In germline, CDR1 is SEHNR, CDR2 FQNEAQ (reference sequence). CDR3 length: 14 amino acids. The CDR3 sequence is CASTQAGTNEKLFF. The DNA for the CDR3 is TGTGCCAGCACTCAAGCGGGGACTAATGAAAAACTGTTTTTT.

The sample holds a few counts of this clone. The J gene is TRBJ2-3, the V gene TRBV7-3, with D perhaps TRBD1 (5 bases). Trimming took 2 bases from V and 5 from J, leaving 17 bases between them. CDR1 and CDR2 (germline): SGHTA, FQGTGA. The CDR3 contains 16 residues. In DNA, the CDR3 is TGTGCCAGCAGCTTAGGCGGCAGGGCGCAGGTAGATACGCAGTATTTT. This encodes CASSLGGRAQVDTQYF.

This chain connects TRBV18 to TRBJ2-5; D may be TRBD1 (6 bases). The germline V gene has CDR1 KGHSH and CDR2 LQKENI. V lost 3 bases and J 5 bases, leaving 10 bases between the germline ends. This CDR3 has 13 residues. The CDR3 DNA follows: TGTGCCAGCTCACCGGGGGCGAGGGAGACCCAGTACTTC. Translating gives CASSPGARETQYF.

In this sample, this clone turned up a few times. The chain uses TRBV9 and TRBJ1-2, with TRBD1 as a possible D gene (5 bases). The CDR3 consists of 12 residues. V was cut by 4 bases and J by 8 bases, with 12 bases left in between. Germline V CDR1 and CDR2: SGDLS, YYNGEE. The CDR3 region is CASSPRQGGYTF. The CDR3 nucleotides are TGTGCCAGCAGCCCTAGGCAGGGCGGCTACACCTTC.

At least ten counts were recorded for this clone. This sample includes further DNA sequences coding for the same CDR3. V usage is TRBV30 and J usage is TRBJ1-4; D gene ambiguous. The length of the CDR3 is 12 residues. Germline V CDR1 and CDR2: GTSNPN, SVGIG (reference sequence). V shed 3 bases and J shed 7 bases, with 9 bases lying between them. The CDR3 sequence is CAWSVLREKLFF. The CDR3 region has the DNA TGTGCCTGGAGCGTACTTCGTGAAAAACTGTTTTTT.

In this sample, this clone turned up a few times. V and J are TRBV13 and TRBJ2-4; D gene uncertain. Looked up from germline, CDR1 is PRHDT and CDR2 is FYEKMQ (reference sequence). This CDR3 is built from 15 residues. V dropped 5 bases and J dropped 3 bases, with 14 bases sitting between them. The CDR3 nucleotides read TGTGCCAGCAGCCCATCCATTGACATCAAAAACATTCAGTACTTC. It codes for CASSPSIDIKNIQYF.

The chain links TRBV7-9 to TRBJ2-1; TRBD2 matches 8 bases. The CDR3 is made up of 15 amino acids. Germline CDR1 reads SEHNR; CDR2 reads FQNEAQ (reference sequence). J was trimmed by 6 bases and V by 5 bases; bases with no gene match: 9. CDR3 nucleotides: TGTGCCAGCAGCGATAGCGGGGCCTCCCTCAATGAGCAGTTCTTC. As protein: CASSDSGASLNEQFF. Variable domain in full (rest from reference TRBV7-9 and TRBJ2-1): DTGVSQNPRHKITKRGQNVTFRCDPISEHNRLYWYRQTLGQGPEFLTYFQNEAQLEKSRLLSDRFSAERPKGSFSTLEIQRTEQGDSAMYLCASSDSGASLNEQFFGPGTRLTVL.

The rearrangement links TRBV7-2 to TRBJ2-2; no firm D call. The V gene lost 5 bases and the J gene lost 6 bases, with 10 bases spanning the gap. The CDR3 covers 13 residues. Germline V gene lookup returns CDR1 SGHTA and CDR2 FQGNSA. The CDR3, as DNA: TGTGCCAGCAGCCCTCAGGTGGCCGGGGAGCTGTTTTTT. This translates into CASSPQVAGELFF.

DNA of the CDR3: TGTGCTAGTGGTTCTGGGGACACCGATACGCAGTATTTT. Its translation: CASGSGDTDTQYF. This chain uses TRBV12-5 with TRBJ2-3; tentatively, D is TRBD1 (6 bases). CDR1 LGHNT and CDR2 FRNRAP come from the germline V gene. V gave up 4 bases and J gave up 6 bases, with 11 bases separating them. This CDR3 is 13 amino acids long.

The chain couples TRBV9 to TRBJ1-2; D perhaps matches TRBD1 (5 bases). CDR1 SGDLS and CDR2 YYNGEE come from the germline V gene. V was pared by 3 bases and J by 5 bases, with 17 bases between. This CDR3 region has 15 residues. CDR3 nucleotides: TGTGCCAGCAGCGCCACCGGGTCAAGGGGTTATGGCTACACCTTC. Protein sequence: CASSATGSRGYGYTF. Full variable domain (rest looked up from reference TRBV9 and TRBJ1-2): DSGVTQTPKHLITATGQRVTLRCSPRSGDLSVYWYQQSLDQGLQFLIQYYNGEERAKGNILERFSAQQFPDLHSELNLSSLELGDSALYFCASSATGSRGYGYTFGSGTRLTVV.

Here the CDR3 DNA reads TGTGCCATCCGCCACAGGGCAAACTATGGCTACACCTTC. Protein: CAIRHRANYGYTF. This rearrangement joins TRBV7-9 to TRBJ1-2; possibly TRBD1 for D (6 bases). CDR3 size: 13 residues. Trimming pared 10 bases from V and 2 bases from J, leaving 14 bases between. Per germline, CDR1 SEHNR and CDR2 FQNEAQ (reference sequence). The full variable domain, in which reference TRBV7-9 and TRBJ1-2 provide the parts outside the CDR3, is DTGVSQNPRHKITKRGQNVTFRCDPISEHNRLYWYRQTLGQGPEFLTYFQNEAQLEKSRLLSDRFSAERPKGSFSTLEIQRTEQGDSAMYLCAIRHRANYGYTFGSGTRLTVV.

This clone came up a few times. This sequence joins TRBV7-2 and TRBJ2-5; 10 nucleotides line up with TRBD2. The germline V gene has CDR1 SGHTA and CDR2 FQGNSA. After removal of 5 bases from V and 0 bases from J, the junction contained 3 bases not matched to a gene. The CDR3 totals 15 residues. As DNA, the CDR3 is TGTGCCAGCAGCGCGACTAGCGGGTACCAAGAGACCCAGTACTTC. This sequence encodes CASSATSGYQETQYF.

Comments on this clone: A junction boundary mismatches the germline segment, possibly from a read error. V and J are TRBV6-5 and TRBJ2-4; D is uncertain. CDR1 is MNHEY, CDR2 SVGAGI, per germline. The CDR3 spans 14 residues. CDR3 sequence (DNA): TGTGCCATCAGTGATACAGTAGTCAAAAACATTCAGTACTTC. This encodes CAISDTVVKNIQYF.

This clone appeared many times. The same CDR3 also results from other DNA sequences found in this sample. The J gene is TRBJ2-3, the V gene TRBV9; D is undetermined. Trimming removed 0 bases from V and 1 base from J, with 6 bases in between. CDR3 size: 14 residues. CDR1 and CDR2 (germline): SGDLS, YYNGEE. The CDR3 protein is CASSVVSRTDTQYF. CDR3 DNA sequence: TGTGCCAGCAGCGTAGTCTCTCGCACAGATACGCAGTATTTT.

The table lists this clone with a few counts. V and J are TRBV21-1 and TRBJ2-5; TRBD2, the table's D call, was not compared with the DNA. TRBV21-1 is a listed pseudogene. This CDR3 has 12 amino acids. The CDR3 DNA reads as TGTGCCAGCAGCCCTCTACGAGAGACCCAGTACTTC. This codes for CASSPLRETQYF.